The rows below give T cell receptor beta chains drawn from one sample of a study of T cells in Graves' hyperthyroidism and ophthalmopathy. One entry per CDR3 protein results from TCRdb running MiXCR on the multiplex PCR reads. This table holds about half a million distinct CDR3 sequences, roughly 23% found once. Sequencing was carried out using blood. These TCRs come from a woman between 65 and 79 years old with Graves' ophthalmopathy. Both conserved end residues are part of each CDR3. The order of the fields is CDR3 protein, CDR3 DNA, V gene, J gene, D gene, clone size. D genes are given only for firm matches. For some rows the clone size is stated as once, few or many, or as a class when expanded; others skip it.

CDR3 protein: CATSRGREGAQVQHF
CDR3 DNA: TGTGCCACCAGCAGAGGCAGAGAGGGGGCGCAGGTCCAGCATTTT
V gene: TRBV15
J gene: TRBJ1-5
D gene: TRBD1
clone size: -

CDR3 protein: CASSFSIPNTEAFF
CDR3 DNA: TGTGCCAGCAGTTTCAGCATTCCGAACACTGAAGCTTTCTTT
V gene: TRBV28
J gene: TRBJ1-1
D gene: -
clone size: many

CDR3 protein: CASRPTPGQGAQPQHF
CDR3 DNA: TGTGCCAGTAGGCCAACTCCGGGACAGGGCGCTCAGCCCCAGCATTTT
V gene: TRBV19
J gene: TRBJ1-5
D gene: TRBD1
clone size: few

CDR3 protein: CANQSPLHF
CDR3 DNA: TGTGCCAACCAGTCACCCCTCCACTTT
V gene: TRBV24-1
J gene: TRBJ1-6
D gene: -
clone size: -

CDR3 protein: CASSSDRAIADTQYF
CDR3 DNA: TGTGCCAGCAGTTCAGACAGGGCGATCGCAGATACGCAGTATTTT
V gene: TRBV12-3/TRBV12-4
J gene: TRBJ2-3
D gene: TRBD1
clone size: many

CDR3 protein: CASGDRAGNTIYF
CDR3 DNA: TGTGCCAGCGGCGACAGGGCTGGAAACACCATATATTTT
V gene: TRBV6-1
J gene: TRBJ1-3
D gene: TRBD1
clone size: -

CDR3 protein: CASKTQAGGTDTQYF
CDR3 DNA: TGTGCCAGCAAAACACAAGCGGGAGGCACAGATACGCAGTATTTT
V gene: TRBV3-1
J gene: TRBJ2-3
D gene: TRBD2
clone size: -

CDR3 protein: CASSLGGQTYGYTF
CDR3 DNA: TGTGCCAGCAGTTTAGGGGGACAGACCTATGGCTACACCTTC
V gene: TRBV12-3/TRBV12-4
J gene: TRBJ1-2
D gene: TRBD1
clone size: many

CDR3 protein: CSASDASGSTPSTDTQYF
CDR3 DNA: TGCAGTGCTAGTGATGCTAGCGGGAGTACACCTAGCACAGATACGCAGTATTTT
V gene: TRBV20-1
J gene: TRBJ2-3
D gene: TRBD2
clone size: -

CDR3 protein: CASSTARGSYGYTF
CDR3 DNA: TGTGCCAGCAGCACCGCTAGGGGAAGCTATGGCTACACCTTC
V gene: TRBV12-3/TRBV12-4
J gene: TRBJ1-2
D gene: -
clone size: few

CDR3 protein: CASSIDGTGGGRELFF
CDR3 DNA: TGTGCCAGTAGTATAGACGGGACAGGGGGGGGCAGGGAGCTGTTTTTT
V gene: TRBV19
J gene: TRBJ2-2
D gene: TRBD1
clone size: -

CDR3 protein: CASSLFRQNSYEQYF
CDR3 DNA: TGTGCCAGCAGCTTATTCCGACAGAACTCCTACGAGCAGTACTTC
V gene: TRBV11-1
J gene: TRBJ2-7
D gene: -
clone size: few

CDR3 protein: CASSLHAPLRGTEAFF
CDR3 DNA: TGTGCCAGCAGTTTACACGCACCCCTACGGGGCACTGAAGCTTTCTTT
V gene: TRBV28
J gene: TRBJ1-1
D gene: -
clone size: many

CDR3 protein: CASSGRVDRAGANVLTF
CDR3 DNA: TGCGCCAGCAGCGGCAGGGTCGACAGGGCGGGGGCCAACGTCCTGACTTTC
V gene: TRBV5-1
J gene: TRBJ2-6
D gene: TRBD1
clone size: -

CDR3 protein: CASSMASGSPEQYF
CDR3 DNA: TGTGCCAGTAGTATGGCTAGCGGGAGCCCCGAGCAGTACTTC
V gene: TRBV19
J gene: TRBJ2-7
D gene: TRBD2
clone size: -

CDR3 protein: CASRGVAEHEQYF
CDR3 DNA: TGTGCCAGCCGGGGCGTGGCCGAACACGAGCAGTACTTC
V gene: TRBV5-6
J gene: TRBJ2-7
D gene: -
clone size: -

CDR3 protein: CASSRSTYNEQFF
CDR3 DNA: TGTGCCAGCAGCCGGTCCACCTACAATGAGCAGTTCTTC
V gene: TRBV3-1
J gene: TRBJ2-1
D gene: -
clone size: -

CDR3 protein: CASSPRVPPLEAFF
CDR3 DNA: TGTGCCAGCAGCCCCCGCGTTCCGCCTCTGGAAGCTTTCTTT
V gene: TRBV3-1
J gene: TRBJ1-1
D gene: -
clone size: few

CDR3 protein: CASSYSDRGDQPQHF
CDR3 DNA: TGTGCCAGCAGTTACTCGGACAGGGGGGACCAGCCCCAGCATTTT
V gene: TRBV6-5
J gene: TRBJ1-5
D gene: TRBD1
clone size: few

CDR3 protein: CASKPTAERLEQYF
CDR3 DNA: TGTGCCAGTAAACCAACTGCGGAGCGCCTCGAGCAGTACTTC
V gene: TRBV2
J gene: TRBJ2-7
D gene: -
clone size: -

CDR3 protein: CASSPGTGSNEQFF
CDR3 DNA: TGTGCCAGCAGTCCGGGGACAGGTTCCAATGAGCAGTTCTTC
V gene: TRBV3-1
J gene: TRBJ2-1
D gene: TRBD1
clone size: many

CDR3 protein: CASSLIVGLASEQYF
CDR3 DNA: TGTGCCAGCAGTTTAATTGTGGGACTAGCCTCCGAGCAGTACTTC
V gene: TRBV12-3/TRBV12-4
J gene: TRBJ2-7
D gene: TRBD2
clone size: -